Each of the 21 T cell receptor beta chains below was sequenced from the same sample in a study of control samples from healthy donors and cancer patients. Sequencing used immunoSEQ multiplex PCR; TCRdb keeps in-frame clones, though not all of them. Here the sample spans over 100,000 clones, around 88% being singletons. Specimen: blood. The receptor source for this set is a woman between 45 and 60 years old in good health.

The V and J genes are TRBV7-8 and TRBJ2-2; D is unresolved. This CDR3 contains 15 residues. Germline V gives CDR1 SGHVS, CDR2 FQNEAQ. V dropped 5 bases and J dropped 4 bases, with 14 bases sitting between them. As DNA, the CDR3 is TGTGCCAGCAGCCCGAGAAGGCTGTCCACCGGGGAGCTGTTTTTT. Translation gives CASSPRRLSTGELFF. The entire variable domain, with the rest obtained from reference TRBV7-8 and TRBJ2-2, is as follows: GAGVSQSPRYKVAKRGQDVALRCDPISGHVSLFWYQQALGQGPEFLTYFQNEAQLDKSGLPSDRFFAERPEGSVSTLKIQRTQQEDSAVYLCASSPRRLSTGELFFGEGSRLTVL.

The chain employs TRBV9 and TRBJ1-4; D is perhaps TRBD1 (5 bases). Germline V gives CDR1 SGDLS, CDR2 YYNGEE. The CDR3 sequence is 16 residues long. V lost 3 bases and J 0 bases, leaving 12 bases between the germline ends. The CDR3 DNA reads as TGTGCCAGCAGCGCCGGGTGGGGGACAACTAATGAAAAACTGTTTTTT. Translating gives CASSAGWGTTNEKLFF.

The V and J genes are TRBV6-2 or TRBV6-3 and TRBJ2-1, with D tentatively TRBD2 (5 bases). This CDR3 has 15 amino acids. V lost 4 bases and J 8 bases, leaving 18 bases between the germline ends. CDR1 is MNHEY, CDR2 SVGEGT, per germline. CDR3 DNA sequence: TGTGCCAGCAGTTTAATGGCTAAGAATAGCGATGAGCAGTTCTTC. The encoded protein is CASSLMAKNSDEQFF.

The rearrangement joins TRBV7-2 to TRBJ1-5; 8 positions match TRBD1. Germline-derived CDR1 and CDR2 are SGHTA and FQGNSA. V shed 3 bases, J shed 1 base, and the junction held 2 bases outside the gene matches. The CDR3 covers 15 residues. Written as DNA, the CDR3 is TGTGCCAGCAGCTTTGGACAGGGAAGCAATCAGCCCCAGCATTTT. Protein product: CASSFGQGSNQPQHF.

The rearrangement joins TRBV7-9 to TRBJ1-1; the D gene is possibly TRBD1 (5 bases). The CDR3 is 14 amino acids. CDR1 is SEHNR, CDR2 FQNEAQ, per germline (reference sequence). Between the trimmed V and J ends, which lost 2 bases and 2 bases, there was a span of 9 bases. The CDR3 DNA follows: TGTGCCAGCAGCTTACTTCAGGGTAACACTGAAGCTTTCTTT. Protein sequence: CASSLLQGNTEAFF.

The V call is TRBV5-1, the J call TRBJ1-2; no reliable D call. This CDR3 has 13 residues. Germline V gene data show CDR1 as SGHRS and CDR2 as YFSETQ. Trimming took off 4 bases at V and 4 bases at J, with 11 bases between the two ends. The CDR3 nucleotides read TGCGCCAGCAGCGGGCAGGCCATCTATGGCTACACCTTC. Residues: CASSGQAIYGYTF.

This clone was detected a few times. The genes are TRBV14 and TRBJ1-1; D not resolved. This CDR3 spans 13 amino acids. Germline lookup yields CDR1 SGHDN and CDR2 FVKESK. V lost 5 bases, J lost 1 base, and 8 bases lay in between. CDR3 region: CASSAVRNTEAFF. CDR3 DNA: TGTGCCAGCAGCGCCGTGAGGAACACTGAAGCTTTCTTT.

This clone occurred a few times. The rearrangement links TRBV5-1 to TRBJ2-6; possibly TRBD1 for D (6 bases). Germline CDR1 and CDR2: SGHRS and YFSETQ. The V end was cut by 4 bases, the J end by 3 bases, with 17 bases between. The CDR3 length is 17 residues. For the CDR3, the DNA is TGCGCCAGCAGCGTAGCACAGGGAGCCGGTGGGGCCAACGTCCTGACTTTC. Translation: CASSVAQGAGGANVLTF.

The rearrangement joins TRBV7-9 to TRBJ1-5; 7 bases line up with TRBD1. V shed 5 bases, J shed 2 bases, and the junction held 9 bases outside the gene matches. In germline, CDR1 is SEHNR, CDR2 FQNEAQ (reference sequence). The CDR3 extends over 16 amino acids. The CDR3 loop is CASSHSFDRGNQPQHF. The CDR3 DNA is TGTGCCAGCAGCCATTCTTTTGACAGGGGCAATCAGCCCCAGCATTTT.

The CDR3 bases are TGTGCCAGTAGCCCGGTTCCTAGGCCGGGGCCAAAAGATGAAAAACTGTTTTTT. It encodes CASSPVPRPGPKDEKLFF. The chain recombines TRBV19 with TRBJ1-4; weak D call: TRBD1 (5 bases). The CDR3 has 18 amino acids. V was pared by 6 bases and J by 6 bases, with 26 bases between. From germline, CDR1 is LNHDA and CDR2 SQIVND (reference sequence).

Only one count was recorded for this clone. CDR3 sequence (DNA): TGTGCCAGCGCGCCCCTACAGGGGATCACAGATACGCAGTATTTT. Translating it yields CASAPLQGITDTQYF. V and J are TRBV19 and TRBJ2-3; 7 bases fit TRBD1. The CDR3 loop spans 15 amino acids. Germline trimming cut 9 bases from V and 2 bases from J; bases unmatched to any gene: 11. Germline loops: CDR1 LNHDA, CDR2 SQIVND (reference sequence).

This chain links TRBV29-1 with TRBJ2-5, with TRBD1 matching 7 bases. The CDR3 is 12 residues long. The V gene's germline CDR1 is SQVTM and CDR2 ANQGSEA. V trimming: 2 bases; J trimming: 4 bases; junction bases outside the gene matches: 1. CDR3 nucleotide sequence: TGCAGCGTTGAAAACAGGGGAGAGACCCAGTACTTC. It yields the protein CSVENRGETQYF.

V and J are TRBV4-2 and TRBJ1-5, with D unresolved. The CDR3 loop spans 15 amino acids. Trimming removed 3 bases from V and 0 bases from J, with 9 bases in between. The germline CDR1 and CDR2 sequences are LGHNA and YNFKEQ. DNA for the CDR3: TGTGCCAGCAGCCAGGGCTACAGTAGCAATCAGCCCCAGCATTTT. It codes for CASSQGYSSNQPQHF.

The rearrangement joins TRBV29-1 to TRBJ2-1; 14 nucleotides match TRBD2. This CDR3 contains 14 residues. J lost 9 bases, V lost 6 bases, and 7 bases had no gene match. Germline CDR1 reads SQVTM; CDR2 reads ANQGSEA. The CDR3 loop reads CSVSGLAGDGEQFF. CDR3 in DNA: TGCAGCGTCTCGGGACTAGCGGGAGACGGTGAGCAGTTCTTC.

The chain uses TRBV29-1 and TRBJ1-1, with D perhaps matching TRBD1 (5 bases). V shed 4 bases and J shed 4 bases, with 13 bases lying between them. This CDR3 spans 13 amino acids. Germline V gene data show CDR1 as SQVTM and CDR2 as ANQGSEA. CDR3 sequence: CSVAGRGGTEAFF. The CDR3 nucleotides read TGCAGCGTTGCGGGACGGGGAGGCACTGAAGCTTTCTTT.

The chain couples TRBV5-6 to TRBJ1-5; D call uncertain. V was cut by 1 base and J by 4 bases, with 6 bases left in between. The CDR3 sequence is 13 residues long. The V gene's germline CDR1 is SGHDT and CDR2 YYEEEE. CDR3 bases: TGTGCCAGCAGCTTGAACAGAAATCAGCCCCAGCATTTT. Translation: CASSLNRNQPQHF.

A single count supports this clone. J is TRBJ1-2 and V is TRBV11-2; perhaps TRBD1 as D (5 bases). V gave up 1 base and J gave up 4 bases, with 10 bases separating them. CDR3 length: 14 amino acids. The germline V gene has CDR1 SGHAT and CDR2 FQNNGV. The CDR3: CASSLGSGLYGYTF. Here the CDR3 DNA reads TGTGCCAGCAGCTTAGGATCAGGGCTCTATGGCTACACCTTC.

The CDR3 spells CASKGDSAYEQYV. As DNA, the CDR3 is TGTGCCAGTAAGGGGGACTCAGCCTACGAGCAGTACGTC. The V call is TRBV6-5, the J call TRBJ2-7, with D perhaps TRBD1 or TRBD2 (6 bases each). This CDR3 region has 13 residues. Trimming stripped 9 bases from V and 2 bases from J, with 14 bases between. CDR1 and CDR2 from the germline V gene are MNHEY and SVGAGI.

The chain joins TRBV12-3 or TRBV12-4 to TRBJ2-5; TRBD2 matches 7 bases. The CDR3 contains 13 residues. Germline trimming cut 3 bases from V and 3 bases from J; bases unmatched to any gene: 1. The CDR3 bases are TGTGCCAGCAGTTTCGCGGGGGAAGAGACCCAGTACTTC. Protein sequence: CASSFAGEETQYF.

CDR3 protein: CASSEGQGYTGELFF. The CDR3 region has the DNA TGTGCCAGCAGCGAGGGACAGGGCTACACCGGGGAGCTGTTTTTT. This chain uses TRBV6-5 with TRBJ2-2, with 9 nucleotides matching TRBD1. In germline, CDR1 is MNHEY, CDR2 SVGAGI. The CDR3 loop spans 15 amino acids. V was clipped by 6 bases and J by 3 bases; unmatched bases: 5.

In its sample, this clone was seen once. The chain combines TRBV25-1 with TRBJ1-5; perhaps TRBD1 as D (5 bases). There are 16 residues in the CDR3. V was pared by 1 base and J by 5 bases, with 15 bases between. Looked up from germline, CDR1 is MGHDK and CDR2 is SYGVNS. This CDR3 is CASSEFRAIRDQPQHF. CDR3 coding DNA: TGTGCCAGCAGTGAATTCAGGGCAATAAGGGATCAGCCCCAGCATTTT.